This T cell receptor beta chain was captured in a study of T cell changes during pregnancy in multiple sclerosis. This table comes from immunoSEQ multiplex PCR, and its TCRdb copy is limited to in-frame clones, with some not included. This sample yields around 35,000 clones, of which under 90% are seen a single time; around 4.3% belongs to the top ten. Trimming took 6 bases from V and 0 from J, leaving 12 bases between them. Germline V gene sequence: CDR1 MNHEY, CDR2 SVGAGI. This CDR3 has 15 amino acids. This clone has just one count. The sequence came from a female donor with multiple sclerosis, enrolled in a pregnancy study. This rearrangement joins TRBV6-5 to TRBJ2-1; D remains ambiguous. The material sequenced was CD8+ T cells from peripheral blood mononuclear cells, taken after pregnancy. CDR3 nucleotides: TGTGCCAGCAGGACCGGAGAGAGCTCCTACAATGAGCAGTTCTTC. Its translation: CASRTGESSYNEQFF.